This entry is about one TCR beta chain. Its antigen is not identified. This could be a read error, since a much larger clone is one nucleotide away. The data belong to a study of regulatory T cells in long-lasting Graves disease. About the research overall: Patients met the persistent Graves' disease definition after over 5 years of antithyroid drugs with positive TSH receptor antibodies. Overall study findings and caveats: Newly diagnosed patients shared approximately 1,000 public clonotypes; persistent patients shared under 3,000. Repertoires from persistent disease leaned toward TRBV28, TRBJ1-2 and TRBJ2-5.

Relying on iRepertoire HTBI primers and Arm-PCR of CDR3 regions, the team built TCR beta libraries. TCRdb passed the multiplex PCR reads through MiXCR, listing each CDR3 protein once. The sample consists of around 400,000 distinct CDR3 sequences, roughly a fifth of them appearing once. The time point was: persistent/refractory GD, antithyroid drugs over 5 years with positive TRAb. Preparation of the TCR library used RNA extracted from PBMCs. A volume of nine milliliters of peripheral blood was collected in EDTA tubes. This CDR3 comprises 14 residues. Per germline, CDR1 WSHSY and CDR2 SAAADI. Sample: peripheral blood mononuclear cells (PBMCs), taken when the disease was refractory, from a patient treated with antithyroid drugs. The rearrangement joins TRBV10-2 to TRBJ1-1; D ambiguous. The receptor was isolated from a female donor with Graves disease. CDR3 sequence: CASSSRVPNAEAFF. CDR3 DNA sequence: TGCGCCAGCAGTTCTAGGGTCCCGAACGCTGAAGCTTTCTTT.